The clone carrying this T cell receptor (beta chain) has a handful of counts. Its antigen is not known. Germline V gives CDR1 SEHNR, CDR2 FQNEAQ (reference sequence). V shed 4 bases and J 4 bases; nucleotides not matched to a gene: 4. The CDR3 has 15 residues. This sample is drawn from a study of response to subunit inactivated influenza vaccine. Study-wide points: Each seasonal influenza vaccination, the authors suggested, recruits few new T cells.

Using its own MiXCR run on the RT-PCR reads, TCRdb lists one record per CDR3 protein. The top ten hold approximately 27% of the sample, which has approximately 200,000 distinct CDR3 sequences, 13% to 15% seen once. The chain uses TRBV7-9 and TRBJ2-1; 10 bases fit TRBD2. This clonotype originated in a man between 45 and 60 years old who received an inactivated influenza vaccine. Here the sequenced sample was CD8+ T cells sorted from PBMCs, taken around 5 days after vaccination. The CDR3 reads CASSSGTSEYNEQFF. For the CDR3, the DNA is TGTGCCAGCAGCTCCGGGACTAGCGAATACAATGAGCAGTTCTTC.